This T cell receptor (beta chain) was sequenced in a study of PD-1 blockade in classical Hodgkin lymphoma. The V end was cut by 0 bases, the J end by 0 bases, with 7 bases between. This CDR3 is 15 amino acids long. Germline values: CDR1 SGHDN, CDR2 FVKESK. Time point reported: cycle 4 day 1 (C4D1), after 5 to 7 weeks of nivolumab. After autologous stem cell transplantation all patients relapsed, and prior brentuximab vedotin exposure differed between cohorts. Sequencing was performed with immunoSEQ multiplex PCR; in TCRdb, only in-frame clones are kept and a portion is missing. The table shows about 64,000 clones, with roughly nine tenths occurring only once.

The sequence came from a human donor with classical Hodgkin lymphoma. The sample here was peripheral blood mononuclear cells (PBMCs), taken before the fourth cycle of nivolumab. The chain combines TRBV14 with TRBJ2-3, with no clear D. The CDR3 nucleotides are TGTGCCAGCAGCCAAGATTACAGTAGCACAGATACGCAGTATTTT. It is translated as CASSQDYSSTDTQYF.